These 7 T cell receptor beta chains came from one sample sequenced in a study of Ad26.COV2.S vaccination and SARS-CoV-2 variants. This table comes from immunoSEQ multiplex PCR, and its TCRdb copy is limited to in-frame clones, with some not included. There are approximately 410,000 clones in the sample; over 80% occur only once, and about 1.7% lies in the top ten. Indicated treatment: some 20 received Ad26.COV2.S at low or high dose, single or two shots; about 5 received placebo; per-sample allocation not given. Collection of the samples took place on day 63 after the first injection of vaccine or placebo. This specimen was peripheral blood, taken in a trial of Ad26.COV2.S vaccine versus placebo. The receptor source for this set is a person between 18 and 59 years old who received the Ad26.COV2.S COVID-19 vaccine or a placebo.

The V gene is TRBV9, the J gene TRBJ2-5; D unresolved. CDR1 and CDR2 (germline): SGDLS, YYNGEE. With 4 bases removed from V and 3 bases from J, the gap between germline ends came to 16 bases. The CDR3 length is 15 residues. The CDR3 DNA is TGTGCCAGCAGCCCGTATAATTTTCAGGAAGAGACCCAGTACTTC. Translation: CASSPYNFQEETQYF.

The gene calls are TRBV6-5 and TRBJ1-2; 8 bases are a match to TRBD1. The CDR3 runs to 15 residues. The germline gives CDR1 MNHEY, CDR2 SVGAGI. The ends lost 2 bases at V and 4 bases at J; junction bases unmatched: 6. For the CDR3, the DNA is TGTGCCAGCAGTTACCAGGGGGCAAGAGGCTATGGCTACACCTTC. It specifies CASSYQGARGYGYTF.

The gene calls are TRBV5-5 and TRBJ1-6; D call uncertain. Germline V lookup: CDR1 SGHKS, CDR2 YYEKEE (reference sequence). The CDR3 totals 19 residues. The V and J ends lost 0 bases and 4 bases respectively, with 20 bases between them. The CDR3 region is CASSLVLGDPHTYNSPLHF. CDR3 sequence (DNA): TGTGCCAGCAGCTTGGTGCTGGGTGACCCCCATACGTATAATTCACCCCTCCACTTT. Complete variable domain (other parts from reference TRBV5-5 and TRBJ1-6): DAGVTQSPTHLIKTRGQQVTLRCSPISGHKSVSWYQQVLGQGPQFIFQYYEKEERGRGNFPDRFSARQFPNYSSELNVNALLLGDSALYLCASSLVLGDPHTYNSPLHFGNGTRLTVT.

V is TRBV10-2 and J is TRBJ2-7; weak D call: TRBD2 (6 bases). This CDR3 has 13 residues. Germline CDR1 is WSHSY and CDR2 is SAAADI. Trimming pared 6 bases from V and 0 bases from J, leaving 9 bases between. CDR3 residues: CASRGGDSYEQYF. As DNA, the CDR3 is TGCGCCAGCAGAGGCGGGGACTCCTACGAGCAGTACTTC.

The genes are TRBV7-9 and TRBJ2-1; D not resolved. The CDR3 consists of 17 residues. V dropped 1 base and J dropped 0 bases, with 13 bases sitting between them. Germline lookup yields CDR1 SEHNR and CDR2 FQNEAQ (reference sequence). CDR3 DNA: TGTGCCAGCAGCTTAGTATCTCTACGGGCCTCCTACAATGAGCAGTTCTTC. Translated, it gives CASSLVSLRASYNEQFF.

V usage is TRBV18 and J usage is TRBJ2-1, with D unclear. The V gene lost 3 bases and the J gene lost 0 bases, with 6 bases spanning the gap. This CDR3 is 14 amino acids long. Per the germline V gene, CDR1 is KGHSH and CDR2 is LQKENI. The CDR3 sequence is CASSPRSSYNEQFF. CDR3 in DNA: TGTGCCAGCTCACCCCGGAGCTCCTACAATGAGCAGTTCTTC.

The chain is built from TRBV18 and TRBJ1-4, with D tentatively TRBD1 (5 bases). CDR1 and CDR2 (germline): KGHSH, LQKENI. With 3 bases removed from V and 7 bases from J, the gap between germline ends came to 12 bases. The CDR3 has 14 residues. For the CDR3, the DNA is TGTGCCAGCTCACCGCCAGGGCGGGGTGAAAAACTGTTTTTT. Translated: CASSPPGRGEKLFF.